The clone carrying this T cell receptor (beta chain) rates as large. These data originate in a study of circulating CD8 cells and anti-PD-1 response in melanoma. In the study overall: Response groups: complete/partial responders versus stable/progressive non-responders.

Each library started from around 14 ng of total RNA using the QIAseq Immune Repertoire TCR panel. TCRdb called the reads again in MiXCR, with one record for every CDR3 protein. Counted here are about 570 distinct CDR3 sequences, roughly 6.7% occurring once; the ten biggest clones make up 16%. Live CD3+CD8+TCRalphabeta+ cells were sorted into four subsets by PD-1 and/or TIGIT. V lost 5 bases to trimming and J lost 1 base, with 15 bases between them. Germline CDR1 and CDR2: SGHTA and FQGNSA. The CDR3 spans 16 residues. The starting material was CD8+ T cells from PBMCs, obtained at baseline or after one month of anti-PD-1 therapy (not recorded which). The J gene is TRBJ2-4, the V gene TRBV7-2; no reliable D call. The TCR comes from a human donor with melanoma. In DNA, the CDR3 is TGTGCCAGCAGCACTGTGCCGGGTGGGGCCAAAAACATTCAGTACTTC. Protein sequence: CASSTVPGGAKNIQYF.